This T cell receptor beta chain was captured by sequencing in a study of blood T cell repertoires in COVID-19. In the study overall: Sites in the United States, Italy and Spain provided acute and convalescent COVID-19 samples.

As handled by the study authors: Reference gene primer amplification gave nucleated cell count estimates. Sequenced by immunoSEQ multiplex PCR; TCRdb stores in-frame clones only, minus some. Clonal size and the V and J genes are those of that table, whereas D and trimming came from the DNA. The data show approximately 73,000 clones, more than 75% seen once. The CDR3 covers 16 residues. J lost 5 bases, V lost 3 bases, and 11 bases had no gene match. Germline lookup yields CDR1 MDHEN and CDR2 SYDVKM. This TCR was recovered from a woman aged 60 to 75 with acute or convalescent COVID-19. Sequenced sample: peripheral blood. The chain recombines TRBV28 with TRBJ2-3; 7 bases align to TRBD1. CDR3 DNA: TGTGCCAGCAGTTTTTTCCAATACAGGGGAATAGATACGCAGTATTTT. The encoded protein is CASSFFQYRGIDTQYF.